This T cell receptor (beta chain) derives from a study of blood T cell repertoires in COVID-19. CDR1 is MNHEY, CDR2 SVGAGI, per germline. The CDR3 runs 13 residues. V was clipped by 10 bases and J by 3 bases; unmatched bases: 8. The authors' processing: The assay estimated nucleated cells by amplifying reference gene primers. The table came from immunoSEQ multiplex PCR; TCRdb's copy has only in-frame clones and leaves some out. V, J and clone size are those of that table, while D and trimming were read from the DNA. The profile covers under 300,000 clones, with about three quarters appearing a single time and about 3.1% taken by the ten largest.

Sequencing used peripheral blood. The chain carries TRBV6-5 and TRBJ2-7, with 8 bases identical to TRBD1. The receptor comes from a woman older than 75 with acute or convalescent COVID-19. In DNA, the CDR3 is TGTGCCACCTCCGGACAGGGATTCTACGAGCAGTACTTC. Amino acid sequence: CATSGQGFYEQYF.